A few counts support the clone carrying this T cell receptor beta chain. The CDR3 has 12 amino acids. Trimming stripped 1 base from V and 6 bases from J, with 6 bases between. The germline CDR1 and CDR2 sequences are SEHNR and FQNEAQ (reference sequence). The source of the sample is a study of HIV-infected patients and healthy controls. Alpha and beta constant-region primers primed reverse transcription of approximately 0.55 ug RNA. Separate chain-specific third strand synthesis with multiplexing indices produced the alpha and beta libraries. One entry per CDR3 protein, called by TCRdb with MiXCR from the 5' RACE reads. The table has 18,000 or so distinct CDR3 sequences, roughly 8.7% seen once; the top ten hold around 20%. Roughly three months, about 14 weeks, into antiretroviral therapy, follow-up blood was collected. Whole blood was used without fractionation, so all unsorted peripheral T cells were included.

The sample here was blood, taken during antiretroviral therapy. The chain couples TRBV7-9 to TRBJ1-1, with D unclear. The receptor's source is an adult with HIV infection. CDR3 sequence (DNA): TGTGCCAGCAGCTTAGAATTCTCTGAAGCTTTCTTT. Amino acids: CASSLEFSEAFF.